These T cell receptor beta chains were read from a single sample in a study of blood T cells in healthy people across ages. TCRdb ran MiXCR on the 5' RACE reads and lists one entry per CDR3 protein. The sample records approximately 810,000 distinct CDR3 sequences, under 40% being singletons. Material: blood. The receptors originated from a young man in good health. The CDR3 runs from the conserved cysteine through the conserved F or W. D genes are given only for firm matches. Expanded clones get a size class; other rows say once, few or many, or leave the size out.

>NA|TRBJ1-1|TRBV6-5|few
CASSYKLNTEAFF
TGTGCCAGCAGTTACAAGTTGAACACTGAAGCTTTCTTT
>NA|TRBJ2-2|TRBV11-2|NA
CASSFDPGANTGELFF
TGTGCCAGCAGCTTTGATCCAGGGGCGAACACCGGGGAGCTGTTTTTT
>NA|TRBJ1-2|TRBV12-5|few
CASGSDGTNYGYTF
TGTGCTAGTGGTTCGGACGGGACAAACTATGGCTACACCTTC
>NA|TRBJ2-6|TRBV12-3/TRBV12-4|few
CASRGQRSSGANVLTF
TGTGCCAGCAGGGGGCAGCGCAGCTCTGGGGCCAACGTCCTGACTTTC
>TRBD1|TRBJ2-7|TRBV12-3/TRBV12-4|NA
CASSHGTVEQYF
TGTGCCAGCAGCCATGGGACAGTCGAGCAGTACTTC
>TRBD1|TRBJ1-1|TRBV2|NA
CASRHRGQMNTEAFF
TGTGCCAGCAGACACAGGGGACAAATGAACACTGAAGCTTTCTTT
>TRBD2|TRBJ2-3|TRBV4-1|many
CASRDTRGGGSTDTQYF
TGCGCCAGCAGAGATACTCGCGGGGGAGGTAGCACAGATACGCAGTATTTT
>TRBD2|TRBJ2-1|TRBV20-1|NA
CRAEAGADNEQFF
TGCAGGGCAGAGGCGGGAGCAGACAATGAGCAGTTCTTC
>NA|TRBJ2-5|TRBV7-2|NA
CASSLQVMGEAQYF
TGTGCCAGCAGCTTACAAGTAATGGGAGAGGCTCAGTACTTC
>TRBD2|TRBJ2-5|TRBV20-1|many
CSARGLLAGVETQYF
TGCAGTGCTAGGGGGCTTCTAGCGGGGGTAGAGACCCAGTACTTC
>NA|TRBJ1-1|TRBV5-6|NA
CASTRTHRNTEAFF
TGTGCCAGCACCCGGACACACAGGAACACTGAAGCTTTCTTT
>NA|TRBJ2-1|TRBV29-1|NA
CSAARTFDNEQFF
TGCAGCGCCGCCAGGACATTCGACAATGAGCAGTTCTTC
>NA|TRBJ1-2|TRBV12-3/TRBV12-4|few
CASKGVYGYTF
TGTGCCAGCAAGGGGGTCTATGGCTACACCTTC
>NA|TRBJ2-3|TRBV7-9|few
CASSLVGRVGSTDTQYF
TGTGCCAGCAGCTTAGTGGGCCGGGTTGGGAGCACAGATACGCAGTATTTT
>NA|TRBJ1-2|TRBV9|NA
CASSTSDSPNYGYTF
TGTGCCAGCAGCACTTCGGACAGTCCTAACTATGGCTACACCTTC
>TRBD1|TRBJ2-1|TRBV20-1|few
CSAGTTGGEQFF
TGCAGTGCTGGAACAACAGGGGGTGAGCAGTTCTTC
>NA|TRBJ2-1|TRBV5-1|NA
CASRGGVNSYNEQFF
TGCGCCAGCAGAGGCGGCGTCAACTCCTACAATGAGCAGTTCTTC
>TRBD2|TRBJ2-1|TRBV7-2|NA
CASSLAPTSGNNEQFF
TGTGCCAGCAGCTTAGCGCCAACTAGCGGAAACAATGAGCAGTTCTTC
>NA|TRBJ1-1|TRBV4-1|NA
CASSQDRGAFF
TGCGCCAGCAGCCAAGATAGAGGAGCTTTCTTT
>TRBD2|TRBJ2-1|TRBV18|NA
CASSPPAERGDREQFF
TGTGCCAGCTCACCACCTGCCGAGCGGGGGGATCGTGAGCAGTTCTTC
>TRBD1|TRBJ2-6|TRBV12-3/TRBV12-4|many
CASSSTGSGANVLTF
TGTGCCAGCAGTTCGACAGGGTCTGGGGCCAACGTCCTGACTTTC
>NA|TRBJ1-1|TRBV4-2|few
CASSHPTAANTEAFF
TGTGCCAGCAGCCACCCGACAGCGGCCAACACTGAAGCTTTCTTT
>NA|TRBJ1-2|TRBV7-3|once
CASSVTPNYGYTF
TGTGCCAGCAGCGTAACGCCTAACTATGGCTACACCTTC
>TRBD2|TRBJ2-5|TRBV7-9|many
CASSLVSLAEETQYF
TGTGCCAGCAGCTTAGTAAGTCTAGCGGAAGAGACCCAGTACTTC
>NA|TRBJ2-3|TRBV12-3/TRBV12-4|few
CATQGPSTDTQYF
TGTGCCACTCAGGGTCCTAGCACAGATACGCAGTATTTT
>NA|TRBJ1-2|TRBV5-8|NA
CASRSDRHYGYTF
TGTGCCAGCAGGTCCGACAGACACTATGGCTACACCTTC
>TRBD1|TRBJ2-3|TRBV20-1|few
CSATRQGGFTDTQYF
TGCAGTGCTACTCGACAGGGGGGTTTTACAGATACGCAGTATTTT
>TRBD1|TRBJ1-1|TRBV27|NA
CASRGTGSGETEAFF
TGTGCCAGCAGGGGGACAGGGTCGGGGGAGACTGAAGCTTTCTTT
>TRBD2|TRBJ2-5|TRBV20-1|few
CSAKRGLAGGSSSYNEQYF
TGCAGTGCTAAGAGGGGACTAGCGGGGGGGTCCAGCTCCTACAATGAGCAGTACTTC
>NA|TRBJ1-5|TRBV6-2/TRBV6-3|few
CASSYRDNQPQHF
TGTGCCAGCAGTTACAGGGACAATCAGCCCCAGCATTTT
>TRBD1|TRBJ1-2|TRBV27|few
CASSLSEGDRVTYGYTF
TGTGCCAGCAGTTTATCGGAAGGGGACAGGGTGACCTATGGCTACACCTTC
>NA|TRBJ1-2|TRBV9|few
CASSTARGYGYTF
TGTGCCAGCAGCACCGCGCGGGGCTATGGCTACACCTTC
>NA|TRBJ1-1|TRBV20-1|few
CSAREAGSTEAFF
TGCAGTGCTAGAGAGGCGGGATCGACTGAAGCTTTCTTT
>TRBD1|TRBJ1-2|TRBV28|few
CASSTTWTGNYGYTF
TGTGCCAGCAGTACCACATGGACAGGGAATTATGGCTACACCTTC
>NA|TRBJ2-5|TRBV5-1|NA
CASSDPTDAEETQYF
TGCGCCAGCAGCGATCCGACAGACGCTGAAGAGACCCAGTACTTC
>TRBD2|TRBJ2-1|TRBV4-2|NA
CASSHSGGATSSEQFF
TGTGCCAGCAGCCACTCCGGGGGGGCGACTTCATCCGAGCAGTTCTTC
>TRBD1|TRBJ2-7|TRBV2|NA
CASTVTGERYNEQYF
TGTGCCAGCACCGTTACAGGGGAGAGGTACAATGAGCAGTACTTC
>NA|TRBJ2-5|TRBV5-5|few
CASSPQGTVEETQYF
TGTGCCAGCAGCCCCCAGGGGACGGTAGAAGAGACCCAGTACTTC
>TRBD1|TRBJ1-2|TRBV14|many
CASSHGTDYGYTF
TGTGCCAGCAGCCACGGGACAGACTATGGCTACACCTTC
>TRBD2|TRBJ2-3|TRBV20-1|many
CSASHAGGLTDTQYF
TGCAGTGCTAGTCATGCGGGGGGGCTTACAGATACGCAGTATTTT
>NA|TRBJ2-3|TRBV20-1|NA
CSARVRPGGATKASTDTQYF
TGCAGTGCTAGAGTCCGTCCTGGCGGGGCGACAAAAGCTAGTACAGATACGCAGTATTTT
>TRBD1|TRBJ2-3|TRBV20-1|NA
CSARLGQDTDTQYF
TGCAGTGCTAGGCTGGGACAGGACACAGATACGCAGTATTTT
>NA|TRBJ2-2|TRBV4-1|NA
CASSQGQAPGELFF
TGCGCCAGCAGCCAAGGGCAAGCGCCCGGGGAGCTGTTTTTT
>NA|TRBJ1-1|TRBV7-9|NA
CASSLVRMNTEAFF
TGTGCCAGCAGCTTAGTACGAATGAACACTGAAGCTTTCTTT
>TRBD2|TRBJ2-1|TRBV6-2/TRBV6-3|few
CASSSSWSGGNEQFF
TGTGCCAGCAGTTCCTCTTGGTCGGGGGGCAATGAGCAGTTCTTC
>TRBD1|TRBJ1-4|TRBV20-1|NA
CSAPQGANEKPFF
TGCAGTGCTCCACAGGGGGCAAATGAAAAACCGTTTTTT
>NA|TRBJ2-2|TRBV29-1|NA
CSVAVDSANTGELFF
TGCAGCGTTGCGGTGGACAGCGCGAACACCGGGGAGCTGTTTTTT
>NA|TRBJ2-4|TRBV20-1|many
CSASPAKNIQYF
TGCAGTGCCTCCCCAGCCAAAAACATTCAGTACTTC
>NA|TRBJ2-7|TRBV5-6|NA
CASSLDIGSYEQYF
TGTGCCAGCAGCTTGGACATAGGGTCCTACGAGCAGTACTTC
>NA|TRBJ1-2|TRBV3-1|few
CASSQDLQSYGYTF
TGTGCCAGCAGCCAAGATCTACAGAGCTATGGCTACACCTTC
>TRBD2|TRBJ2-7|TRBV7-2|NA
CASSLVGGGAYNEQYF
TGTGCCAGCAGCCTCGTCGGGGGGGGTGCTTACAATGAGCAGTACTTC
>TRBD1|TRBJ2-3|TRBV28|NA
CASSWDRGPTDTQYF
TGTGCCAGCAGTTGGGACAGGGGGCCCACAGATACGCAGTATTTT
>NA|TRBJ2-5|TRBV4-1|few
CASSQHIEETQYF
TGCGCCAGCAGCCAACATATTGAAGAGACCCAGTACTTC
>TRBD1|TRBJ2-2|TRBV20-1|NA
CSARTLLGQGDANTGELFF
TGCAGTGCTAGGACCCTCCTGGGACAGGGGGACGCGAACACCGGGGAGCTGTTTTTT